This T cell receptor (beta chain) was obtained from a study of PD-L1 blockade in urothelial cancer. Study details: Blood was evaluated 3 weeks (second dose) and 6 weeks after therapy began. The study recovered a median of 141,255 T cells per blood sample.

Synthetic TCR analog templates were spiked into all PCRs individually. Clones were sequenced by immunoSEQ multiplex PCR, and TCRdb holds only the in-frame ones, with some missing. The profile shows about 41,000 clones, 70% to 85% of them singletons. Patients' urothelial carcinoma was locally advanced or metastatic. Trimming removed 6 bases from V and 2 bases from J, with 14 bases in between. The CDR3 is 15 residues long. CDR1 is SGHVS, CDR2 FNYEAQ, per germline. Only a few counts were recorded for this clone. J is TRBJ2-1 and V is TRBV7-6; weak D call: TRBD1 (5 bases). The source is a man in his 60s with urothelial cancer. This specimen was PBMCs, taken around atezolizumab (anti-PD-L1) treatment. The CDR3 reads CASSWTPDTYNEQFF. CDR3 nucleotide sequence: TGTGCCAGCAGTTGGACACCTGATACCTACAATGAGCAGTTCTTC.